These 25 T cell receptor beta chains were sequenced from one sample in a study of shared clonotypes between healthy human individuals. Assay used: immunoSEQ multiplex PCR; TCRdb lists only in-frame clones, some missing. The sample lists about a million clones, about 77% occurring once. The sequenced material came from memory CD4+ T cells sorted from blood. Subset meaning: CD45RA-negative fraction. The receptor source for this set is a man younger than 30 in good health.

The chain has TRBV6-4 and TRBJ2-2; D call uncertain. The CDR3 has 13 amino acids. With 2 bases removed from V and 5 bases from J, the gap between germline ends came to 6 bases. Germline assignment: CDR1 MRHNA and CDR2 SNTAGT. CDR3 bases: TGTGCCAGCAGTGACATTACAACCGGGGAGCTGTTTTTT. Translated, it gives CASSDITTGELFF.

The V and J genes are TRBV6-1 and TRBJ2-5, with TRBD2 matching over 10 bases. Germline V gene sequence: CDR1 MNHNS, CDR2 SASEGT. V dropped 6 bases and J dropped 5; count of bases not matched to a gene: 3. The CDR3 consists of 13 residues. For the CDR3, the DNA is TGTGCCAGCAGGACGACTAGCGGGGAGACCCAGTACTTC. Translation gives CASRTTSGETQYF.

Of note for this clone: At the DNA level, this CDR3 is encoded by other sequences in the same sample as well. The V call is TRBV30, the J call TRBJ1-2; D is possibly TRBD1 (6 bases). This CDR3 has 15 residues. In germline, CDR1 is GTSNPN, CDR2 SVGIG (reference sequence). Trimming cost V 3 bases and J 2 bases, with 16 bases left between them. The CDR3 bases are TGTGCCTGGAGCCGAAATCTACAGGGCAACTATGGCTACACCTTC. As protein: CAWSRNLQGNYGYTF.

The chain combines TRBV28 with TRBJ1-2; D unresolved. The germline V and J ends were trimmed by 5 bases and 4 bases, with 14 bases remaining between them. The CDR3 sequence is 14 residues long. The V gene's germline CDR1 is MDHEN and CDR2 SYDVKM. The CDR3 loop reads CASSPDPGGYGYTF. Written as DNA, the CDR3 is TGTGCCAGCAGTCCCGACCCCGGCGGCTATGGCTACACCTTC.

V usage is TRBV7-2 and J usage is TRBJ1-3; no definite D call. CDR1 and CDR2 from the germline V gene are SGHTA and FQGNSA. Trimming stripped 5 bases from V and 0 bases from J, with 11 bases between. The CDR3 has 15 amino acids. CDR3 loop: CASSPGQSSGNTIYF. DNA of the CDR3: TGTGCCAGCAGCCCTGGCCAGTCCTCTGGAAACACCATATATTTT.

The rearrangement uses TRBV2 and TRBJ1-1; tentative D call: TRBD1 (6 bases). Per germline, CDR1 SNHLY and CDR2 FYNNEI. The CDR3 runs to 13 residues. V gave up 2 bases and J gave up 8 bases, with 12 bases separating them. The CDR3 DNA reads TGTGCCAGCAGTGAACAGGGGTTTGGCGAAGCTTTCTTT. This sequence encodes CASSEQGFGEAFF.

With regard to this clone: Other DNA sequences in the same sample also yield this CDR3. The rearrangement uses TRBV7-2 and TRBJ1-6, with D perhaps TRBD1 (5 bases). The length of the CDR3 is 14 residues. Trimming left V 1 base short and J 9 bases short, with 10 bases between. Germline loops: CDR1 SGHTA, CDR2 FQGNSA. The CDR3 sequence: CASSLEGASSPLHF. In DNA form, the CDR3 reads TGTGCCAGCAGCTTAGAAGGGGCGAGTTCACCCCTCCACTTT.

V and J are TRBV5-1 and TRBJ2-5; D gene unclear. Germline CDR1 and CDR2: SGHRS and YFSETQ. This CDR3 has 14 residues. V lost 0 bases and J 1 base, leaving 7 bases between the germline ends. In DNA, the CDR3 is TGCGCCAGCAGCTTGGCCCACACCCAAGAGACCCAGTACTTC. Translation gives CASSLAHTQETQYF. Full variable domain (missing parts from reference TRBV5-1 and TRBJ2-5): KAGVTQTPRYLIKTRGQQVTLSCSPISGHRSVSWYQQTPGQGLQFLFEYFSETQRNKGNFPGRFSGRQFSNSRSEMNVSTLELGDSALYLCASSLAHTQETQYFGPGTRLLVL.

Note on this clone: Other DNA sequences in the sample encode the same CDR3. The chain recombines TRBV5-1 with TRBJ2-2; tentative D call: TRBD2 (6 bases). The CDR3 has 15 residues. CDR1 is SGHRS and CDR2 is YFSETQ in the germline V gene. Deletions cut 3 bases from V and 4 bases from J, with 13 bases between. CDR3 sequence reads: CASSSGTGGTGELFF. As DNA, the CDR3 is TGCGCCAGCAGCTCCGGGACTGGAGGCACCGGGGAGCTGTTTTTT.

This clone was counted once. V is TRBV5-1 and J is TRBJ2-1; 7 bases agree with TRBD2. Germline lookup yields CDR1 SGHRS and CDR2 YFSETQ. There are 15 residues in the CDR3. Trimming took 1 base from V and 6 from J; bases not matched to a gene: 7. The CDR3 protein is CASSLRTSNSNEQFF. CDR3 coding DNA: TGCGCCAGCAGCTTGAGGACTAGTAATTCCAATGAGCAGTTCTTC.

The chain recombines TRBV18 with TRBJ1-1; unclear D gene. Per the germline V gene, CDR1 is KGHSH and CDR2 is LQKENI. V lost 0 bases to trimming and J lost 11 bases, with 13 bases between them. The CDR3 contains 13 residues. CDR3 coding DNA: TGTGCCAGCTCACCACCCACCCGGGAGTGGGCTTTCTTT. It is translated as CASSPPTREWAFF.

The chain has TRBV28 and TRBJ2-7; D is ambiguous. Germline CDR1 reads MDHEN; CDR2 reads SYDVKM. V gave up 2 bases and J gave up 0 bases, with 8 bases separating them. The CDR3 consists of 14 residues. The CDR3: CASSLGSHSYEQYF. The CDR3 nucleotides are TGTGCCAGCAGTTTAGGCAGCCACTCCTACGAGCAGTACTTC.

The V gene is TRBV7-6, the J gene TRBJ2-2; D perhaps matches TRBD2 (5 bases). V dropped 0 bases and J dropped 0 bases, with 8 bases sitting between them. There are 16 residues in the CDR3. CDR1 and CDR2 (germline): SGHVS, FNYEAQ. CDR3 in DNA: TGTGCCAGCAGCTTAGCGAGCGGATCGAACACCGGGGAGCTGTTTTTT. Amino acids: CASSLASGSNTGELFF.

V and J are TRBV7-9 and TRBJ2-7; no clear D gene. Germline CDR1 reads SEHNR; CDR2 reads FQNEAQ (reference sequence). The V end lost 5 bases, the J end lost 2 bases, and 4 bases lay between the germline ends. This CDR3 comprises 11 residues. The CDR3 loop reads CASSGPYEQYF. The CDR3 region has the DNA TGTGCCAGCAGCGGACCCTACGAGCAGTACTTC.

The genes are TRBV7-9 and TRBJ2-2; D unclear. Germline V gene lookup returns CDR1 SEHNR and CDR2 FQNEAQ (reference sequence). V was cut by 1 base and J by 0 bases, with 12 bases left in between. The CDR3 sequence is 17 residues long. The CDR3 region has the DNA TGTGCCAGCAGCTTAGGATACGGCAGCGCGAACACCGGGGAGCTGTTTTTT. Protein product: CASSLGYGSANTGELFF.

This chain joins TRBV9 and TRBJ1-3; weak D call: TRBD1 (5 bases). The length of the CDR3 is 16 residues. Trimming removed 3 bases from V and 1 base from J, with 14 bases in between. Germline CDR1 reads SGDLS; CDR2 reads YYNGEE. The CDR3 loop is CASSGGVGGSGNTIYF. The DNA for the CDR3 is TGTGCCAGCAGCGGCGGCGTTGGGGGGTCTGGAAACACCATATATTTT.

The rearrangement uses TRBV13 and TRBJ2-1, with TRBD1 identical over 9 bases. The V gene's germline CDR1 is PRHDT and CDR2 FYEKMQ (reference sequence). The CDR3 is 14 amino acids. V shed 5 bases, J shed 3 bases, and the junction held 2 bases outside the gene matches. The CDR3 reads CASSVGQGYNEQFF. CDR3 bases: TGTGCCAGCAGCGTGGGACAGGGCTACAATGAGCAGTTCTTC.

On this clone: A clone one base away is much larger, so this may be a read error. This chain joins TRBV6-5 and TRBJ1-1, with unresolved D. From germline, CDR1 is MNHEY and CDR2 SVGAGI. The CDR3 spans 11 residues. V dropped 6 bases and J dropped 0 bases, with 2 bases sitting between them. The CDR3 protein is CASRMNTEAFF. The CDR3 DNA is TGTGCCAGCAGGATGAACACTGAAGCTTTCTTT.

The J gene is TRBJ2-1, the V gene TRBV10-3; 14 bases map to TRBD2. The CDR3 covers 13 residues. Germline V CDR1 and CDR2: ENHRY, SYGVKD. V shed 10 bases, J shed 8 bases, and the junction held 4 bases outside the gene matches. CDR3 sequence reads: CATGLAGVHEQFF. CDR3 DNA: TGTGCCACGGGACTAGCGGGAGTGCATGAGCAGTTCTTC.

J is TRBJ1-5 and V is TRBV6-6; 7 bases line up with TRBD1. CDR3 length equals 14 residues. Germline lookup yields CDR1 MNHNY and CDR2 SVGAGI (reference sequence). J gave up 3 bases and V 2 bases, and 1 base lay outside the gene matches. The CDR3: CASSYGQVNQPQHF. The CDR3 nucleotides are TGTGCCAGCAGTTACGGACAGGTCAATCAGCCCCAGCATTTT.

The chain combines TRBV5-5 with TRBJ2-5, with 9 bases lining up with TRBD1. Unmatched junction bases numbered 11, after V lost 4 bases and J lost 4 bases. Germline CDR1 and CDR2: SGHKS and YYEKEE (reference sequence). This CDR3 spans 16 amino acids. The CDR3 loop is CASSLRDRESRETQYF. The CDR3 DNA is TGTGCCAGCAGCCTCCGGGACAGGGAATCCCGAGAGACCCAGTACTTC.

This clone has only one observation. The V and J genes are TRBV7-2 and TRBJ2-2; 15 bases are shared with TRBD2. J lost 4 bases, V lost 5 bases, and 2 bases had no gene match. The CDR3 has 16 residues. Germline V gene lookup returns CDR1 SGHTA and CDR2 FQGNSA. As DNA, the CDR3 is TGTGCCAGCAGCACGGGACTAGCGGGAGGCACCGGGGAGCTGTTTTTT. It yields the protein CASSTGLAGGTGELFF.

The chain couples TRBV2 to TRBJ2-1; 7 bases align to TRBD2. The CDR3 spans 14 residues. Trimming removed 6 bases from V and 2 bases from J; junction bases left unmatched: 4. Germline assignment: CDR1 SNHLY and CDR2 FYNNEI. The CDR3 region has the DNA TGTGCCAGCAGACGTCTAGCGGCCTACAATGAGCAGTTCTTC. Residues: CASRRLAAYNEQFF.

The V gene is TRBV19, the J gene TRBJ2-2, with unresolved D. The germline V gene has CDR1 LNHDA and CDR2 SQIVND (reference sequence). V shed 7 bases and J shed 4 bases, with 10 bases lying between them. CDR3 size: 13 residues. CDR3 protein: CASKDLSTGELFF. The CDR3 region has the DNA TGTGCCAGTAAAGATCTTTCCACCGGGGAGCTGTTTTTT.

The sample holds a few counts of this clone. One end of the junction does not line up with germline, which may come from a read error. The chain combines TRBV4-2 with TRBJ2-2; the match to TRBD1 covers 7 bases. The CDR3 runs 15 residues. Looked up from germline, CDR1 is LGHNA and CDR2 is YNFKEQ. CDR3 sequence (DNA): TGTGCCACCAGCATAGGGGGCAGTGACACCGGGGAGCTGTTTTTT. Translating gives CATSIGGSDTGELFF.